This TCR beta chain was identified during a study of shared clonotypes between healthy human individuals. Cells designated naive CD8 were CD45RO-negative and were positively selected for CCR7, with terminally differentiated effector memory CD45RA+ cells excluded. Libraries were prepared by immunoSEQ multiplex PCR; TCRdb keeps only in-frame clonotypes and omits some of them. The table has roughly 2,000,000 clones, over 85% seen once. The germline V gene encodes CDR1 GTSNPN and CDR2 SVGIG (reference sequence). CDR3 length: 12 amino acids. Trimming took off 0 bases at V and 7 bases at J, with 6 bases between the two ends.

This clonotype was sampled from a man between 18 and 29 years old in good health. The rearrangement uses TRBV30 and TRBJ1-4; D is unclear. The sequencing input was naive CD8+ T cells sorted from blood. CDR3 in DNA: TGTGCCTGGAGTGTAATCGGTGAAAAACTGTTTTTT. Amino acids: CAWSVIGEKLFF.